This paragraph reports one TCR beta chain. Reverse transcription of about 0.5 to 1 ug RNA used random hexamers. Amplification of the TCR beta CDR3 was carried out by immunoSEQ multiplex PCR, which spanned a total of 54 Vbeta and 13 Jbeta segments. One entry per CDR3 protein, called by TCRdb with MiXCR from the immunoSEQ multiplex PCR reads. This sample has roughly 200,000 distinct CDR3 sequences; around 95% occur once, and the top ten carry 0.07% to 0.095%. This CDR3 comprises 13 residues. The junction had 2 bases not matched to a gene; V was cut back by 3 bases and J by 4 bases. CDR1 LGHNT and CDR2 FRNRAP come from the germline V gene. The data belong to a study of CD8 T cells in Susac syndrome. Blood CD8+ and CD4+ T cells underwent high-throughput TCR beta sequencing. The study used treatment-naive patients who had stable or active relapsing-remitting disease as multiple sclerosis controls. Negative magnetic isolation gave CD8+ and CD4+ cells; FACS enriched CD8+ TEMRA.

The source is a human donor with multiple sclerosis. The sample was CD4+ T cells from PBMCs. The chain has TRBV12-5 and TRBJ1-2, with 7 bases identical to TRBD1. The CDR3 sequence: CASGFQGGYGYTF. The DNA of the CDR3 is TGTGCTAGTGGTTTTCAGGGGGGCTATGGCTACACCTTC.